The subject of this entry is one T cell receptor (beta chain). What it binds is unknown. The sample originates from a study of OX40 agonist ivuxolimab in advanced cancers. Study-wide findings and caveats: Antigen specificity of clonally expanded peripheral T cells was not established. Dose levels from 0.1 to 3.0 mg/kg saw CD4+ and CD8+ blood T cells expand clonally by week 6.

CDR1 and CDR2 (germline): SGHTA, FQGNSA. With V trimmed by 3 bases and J by 3 bases, 13 bases remained unmatched. This CDR3 has 17 residues. Data came from immunoSEQ multiplex PCR; TCRdb stores just in-frame clones and leaves some out. The data show approximately 70,000 clones, around nine tenths seen once. The clonotype originates from an adult with an advanced solid tumor such as melanoma, head and neck, liver or kidney cancer. This specimen consisted of CD4+ or CD8+ T cells sorted from blood, obtained in a trial of the OX40 agonist ivuxolimab. The rearrangement uses TRBV7-2 and TRBJ2-5; 7 bases fit TRBD2. This CDR3 reads CASSFYRLAELKETQYF. CDR3 sequence (DNA): TGTGCCAGCAGCTTCTATCGCCTAGCGGAGTTGAAAGAGACCCAGTACTTC.